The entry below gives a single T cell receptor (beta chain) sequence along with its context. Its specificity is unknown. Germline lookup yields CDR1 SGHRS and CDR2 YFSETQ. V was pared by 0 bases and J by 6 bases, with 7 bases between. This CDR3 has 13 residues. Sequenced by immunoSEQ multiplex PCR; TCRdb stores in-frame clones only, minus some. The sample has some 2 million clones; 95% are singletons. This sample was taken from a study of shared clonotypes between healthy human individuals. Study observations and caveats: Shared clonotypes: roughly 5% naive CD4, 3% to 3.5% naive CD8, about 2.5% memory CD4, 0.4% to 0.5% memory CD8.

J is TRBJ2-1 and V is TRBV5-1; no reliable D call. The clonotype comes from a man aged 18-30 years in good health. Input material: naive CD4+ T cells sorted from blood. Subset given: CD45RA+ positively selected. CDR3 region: CASSLDSTNEQFF. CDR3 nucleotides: TGCGCCAGCAGCTTGGACAGCACCAATGAGCAGTTCTTC.